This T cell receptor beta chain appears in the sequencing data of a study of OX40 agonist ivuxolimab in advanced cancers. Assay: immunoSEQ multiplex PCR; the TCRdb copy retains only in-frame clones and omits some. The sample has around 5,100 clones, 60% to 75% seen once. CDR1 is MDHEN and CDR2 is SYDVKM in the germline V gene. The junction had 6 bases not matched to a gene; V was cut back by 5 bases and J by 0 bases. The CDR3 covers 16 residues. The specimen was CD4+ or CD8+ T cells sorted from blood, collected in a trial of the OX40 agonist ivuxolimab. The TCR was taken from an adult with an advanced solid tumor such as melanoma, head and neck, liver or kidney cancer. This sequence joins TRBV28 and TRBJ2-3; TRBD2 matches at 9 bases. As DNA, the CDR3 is TGTGCCAGCAGTCCCCAGCGGGGGGCTAGCACAGATACGCAGTATTTT. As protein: CASSPQRGASTDTQYF.